The table lists the clone carrying this T cell receptor (beta chain) with a count of one. The sample originates from a study of T cell changes during pregnancy in multiple sclerosis. Assay used: immunoSEQ multiplex PCR; TCRdb lists only in-frame clones, some missing. This sample has about 100,000 clones; around 93% occur once, and the top ten carry about 1%. CDR1 and CDR2 from the germline V gene are LNHDA and SQIVND (reference sequence). The germline V and J ends were trimmed by 3 bases and 1 base, with 10 bases remaining between them. This CDR3 is built from 14 residues. The source material was peripheral blood, sampled before pregnancy. The sequence came from a female donor with multiple sclerosis, enrolled in a pregnancy study. The J gene is TRBJ2-7, the V gene TRBV19; possible D gene TRBD1, 6 bases. The CDR3 sequence is CASSIQGTSYEQYF. In DNA form, the CDR3 reads TGTGCCAGTAGTATCCAGGGGACATCCTACGAGCAGTACTTC. The full variable domain, its missing parts supplied by reference TRBV19 and TRBJ2-7, is DGGITQSPKYLFRKEGQNVTLSCEQNLNHDAMYWYRQDPGQGLRLIYYSQIVNDFQKGDIAEGYSVSREKKESFPLTVTSAQKNPTAFYLCASSIQGTSYEQYFGPGTRLTVT.